The 15 T cell receptor beta chains reported below all come from one sample, sequenced in a study of blood T cell repertoires in COVID-19. The table came from immunoSEQ multiplex PCR; TCRdb's copy has only in-frame clones and leaves some out. The profile shows 140,000 or so clones, 85% to 90% of them singletons. Sample: peripheral blood. These receptors were obtained from a middle-aged man who had recovered from COVID-19.

The rearrangement joins TRBV28 to TRBJ2-7, with D unclear. Germline V lookup: CDR1 MDHEN, CDR2 SYDVKM. CDR3 size: 13 residues. V lost 7 bases to trimming and J lost 2 bases, with 12 bases between them. The CDR3 loop reads CASKPPRAYEQYF. CDR3 sequence (DNA): TGTGCCAGCAAGCCCCCTCGAGCCTACGAGCAGTACTTC.

This chain links TRBV30 with TRBJ2-5; 7 bases map to TRBD2. V shed 2 bases and J 2 bases; nucleotides not matched to a gene: 8. Germline loops: CDR1 GTSNPN, CDR2 SVGIG (reference sequence). CDR3 length: 15 amino acids. CDR3 bases: TGTGCCTGGAGTAGGTTAGCGGGTCCTCAAGAGACCCAGTACTTC. Amino acids: CAWSRLAGPQETQYF.

The V call is TRBV7-2, the J call TRBJ1-5; 9 nucleotides agree with TRBD1. CDR3 size: 16 residues. From germline, CDR1 is SGHTA and CDR2 FQGNSA. J lost 7 bases, V lost 4 bases, and 11 bases had no gene match. This CDR3 reads CASSWTPTGGNQPQHF. CDR3 DNA: TGTGCCAGCAGCTGGACACCGACAGGGGGAAACCAGCCCCAGCATTTT.

The genes are TRBV6-5 and TRBJ2-1, with 7 bases lining up with TRBD1. CDR3 length: 15 amino acids. Germline V gives CDR1 MNHEY, CDR2 SVGAGI. With 2 bases clipped from V and 7 bases from J, the junction kept 8 bases outside the gene matches. CDR3 amino acids: CASSYDRDFMNEQFF. CDR3 in DNA: TGTGCCAGCAGTTACGACAGGGATTTTATGAATGAGCAGTTCTTC.

The J gene is TRBJ1-3, the V gene TRBV7-3; D remains unclear. The germline CDR1 and CDR2 sequences are SGHTA and FQGTGA. V shed 4 bases and J shed 0 bases, with 4 bases lying between them. The length of the CDR3 is 13 residues. The CDR3 nucleotides read TGTGCCAGCAGCTCCCGCTCTGGAAACACCATATATTTT. It yields the protein CASSSRSGNTIYF.

The chain employs TRBV5-6 and TRBJ2-2; 7 bases match TRBD2. The V segment lost 3 bases and the J segment 4 bases; nucleotides outside the gene matches: 12. This CDR3 is built from 17 residues. Germline CDR1 SGHDT, CDR2 YYEEEE. DNA for the CDR3: TGTGCCAGCAGCTCAGACCGGGGACGCGGGGGCACCGGGGAGCTGTTTTTT. Translating it yields CASSSDRGRGGTGELFF.

V usage is TRBV2 and J usage is TRBJ2-3; TRBD1 matches at 10 bases. The CDR3 sequence is 17 residues long. The ends lost 6 bases at V and 2 bases at J; junction bases unmatched: 11. Germline CDR1 is SNHLY and CDR2 is FYNNEI. The CDR3 spells CASRRRGDRGITDTQYF. In DNA, the CDR3 is TGTGCCAGCAGGAGAAGGGGGGACAGGGGTATCACAGATACGCAGTATTTT.

The gene calls are TRBV10-2 and TRBJ1-1; D is unresolved. The V and J ends lost 0 bases and 1 base respectively, with 9 bases between them. The CDR3 sequence is 15 residues long. Germline CDR1 is WSHSY and CDR2 is SAAADI. The DNA of the CDR3 is TGCGCCAGCAGTGAGTCGAGGGCTCCGAACACTGAAGCTTTCTTT. Encoded protein: CASSESRAPNTEAFF.

V usage is TRBV18 and J usage is TRBJ1-2; perhaps TRBD1 as D (6 bases). Trimming stripped 3 bases from V and 2 bases from J, with 10 bases between. CDR1 is KGHSH, CDR2 LQKENI, per germline. The CDR3 has 14 residues. The CDR3 region is CASSPDRINYGYTF. The CDR3 region has the DNA TGTGCCAGCTCACCGGACAGAATAAACTATGGCTACACCTTC.

The rearrangement links TRBV7-9 to TRBJ2-1, with TRBD2 as a possible D gene (6 bases). The CDR3 sequence is 12 residues long. CDR1 and CDR2 (germline): SEHNR, FQNEAQ (reference sequence). V lost 2 bases to trimming and J lost 10 bases, with 9 bases between them. The CDR3 region has the DNA TGTGCCAGCAGCTTATTAGCGGCGGAGCAGTTCTTC. Its protein is CASSLLAAEQFF.

The rearrangement joins TRBV28 to TRBJ1-2, with 9 bases lining up with TRBD1. The V gene's germline CDR1 is MDHEN and CDR2 SYDVKM. Trimming took 3 bases from V and 7 from J; bases not matched to a gene: 12. The length of the CDR3 is 16 residues. CDR3 nucleotides: TGTGCCAGCAGTTTGTCACAGGGGGCGCGTTTATTTGGCTACACCTTC. Amino acids: CASSLSQGARLFGYTF.

The chain recombines TRBV4-1 with TRBJ1-4; 8 nucleotides line up with TRBD1. The V gene end was trimmed by 0 bases and the J gene end by 8 bases; junction bases not matched to a gene: 8. The CDR3 extends over 16 amino acids. Germline CDR1 is MGHRA and CDR2 is YSYEKL. The CDR3: CASSQDWGTGREKLFF. Here the CDR3 DNA reads TGCGCCAGCAGCCAAGATTGGGGGACAGGCCGGGAAAAACTGTTTTTT.

A remark on this clone: The sample contains more than one DNA sequence encoding this CDR3. The chain employs TRBV27 and TRBJ1-2; D remains unclear. The ends were cut back, 0 bases at V and 1 base at J, with 6 bases in the middle. CDR1 is MNHEY, CDR2 SMNVEV, per germline (reference sequence). CDR3 length equals 14 residues. CDR3 nucleotides: TGTGCCAGCAGTTTATCGCGGCGTAACTATGGCTACACCTTC. It specifies CASSLSRRNYGYTF.

This clone was counted a single time. The chain joins TRBV7-6 to TRBJ2-7; 7 bases match TRBD1. The junction had 10 bases not matched to a gene; V was cut back by 5 bases and J by 6 bases. This CDR3 has 14 amino acids. The germline gives CDR1 SGHVS, CDR2 FNYEAQ. CDR3 bases: TGTGCCAGCAGCAAACTGGCCGACAGGGCCGAGCAGTACTTC. Residues: CASSKLADRAEQYF.

The chain combines TRBV2 with TRBJ2-7, with unresolved D. This CDR3 has 12 amino acids. The ends were cut back, 6 bases at V and 5 bases at J, with 11 bases in the middle. Germline CDR1 reads SNHLY; CDR2 reads FYNNEI. CDR3 protein: CASSDGFNEQYF. The DNA for the CDR3 is TGTGCCAGCAGCGACGGGTTTAACGAGCAGTACTTC.